This entry features one T cell receptor (beta chain) sequence. This entry comes from a study of blood T cell repertoires in COVID-19. Clones were read by immunoSEQ multiplex PCR, and TCRdb kept only the in-frame ones, dropping some. Among roughly 250,000 clones listed, roughly 86% were seen once. The V and J ends lost 5 bases and 7 bases respectively, with 14 bases between them. The CDR3 consists of 14 residues. Germline V lookup: CDR1 SEHNR, CDR2 FQNEAQ (reference sequence). Specimen: PBMCs or T cells enriched from blood (not recorded which). The chain is built from TRBV7-9 and TRBJ1-4, with no clear D. This clonotype was obtained from a woman aged 40 to 50 with acute COVID-19. Written as DNA, the CDR3 is TGTGCCAGCAGCCCGCTGGGTGGGAGTGAAAAACTGTTTTTT. It codes for CASSPLGGSEKLFF.